This entry features one T cell receptor (beta chain) sequence. This receptor's antigen is unknown. No clone much larger than this one lies a single base away; base qualities are absent. The record originates from a study of shared clonotypes between healthy human individuals (TCRdb year 2020). Background for the entire study: A few men and two women, aged 18 to 49 years, made up the cohort. Blood TCR repertoires of five healthy adults were deeply sequenced to estimate repertoire size and the extent of clonotype sharing between individuals. To increase sequencing depth and limit assay-specific biases, TCR repertoire library preparation and sequencing were carried out by different laboratories using diverse techniques. Per donor, leukapheresis produced somewhere between about 0.94 and 9 billion PBMCs.

Using the deep immunoSEQ assay, TCR CDR3 regions were amplified from genomic DNA by multiplex PCR. Extracted genomic DNA from each cell subset was spread evenly across all wells of several immunoSEQ 96-well plates, with each plate serving as a replicate. For unsorted PBMC, approximately 0.3 ug of genomic DNA, equivalent to around 30,000 T cell genomes, went into each replicate PCR. Ten immunoSEQ deep assay plates were used to sequence the unsorted PBMC genomic DNA. Purified libraries were measured with a Qubit 3.0 fluorometer, size-checked on a Bioanalyzer 2100, and measured again with the KAPA Library Quantification kit. Each immunoSEQ 96-well plate was sequenced on its own single-read 150-cycle Illumina NextSeq 550 flow cell. The authors' pipeline ran thus. Because only junctional sequences without quality scores were contained in the immunoSEQ output, filtering matching that applied to full-length reads could not be performed. To assign V/J genes and CDR3, sequences were annotated using PyIR, a Python wrapper for IgBLAST v1.9, with IMGT germline references. Reads with weak V/J assignments (E-value above 1e-6), missing CDR3, stop codons, out-of-frame junctions, or ambiguous translated residues were removed. V3J clonotypes were defined as sequences sharing the same inferred V gene, J gene, and CDR3 amino acid sequence. The percentage overlap between two repertoires was calculated by dividing the number of shared unique clonotypes by the size of the smaller repertoire. Three approaches were used to assess repertoire richness: RTK rarefaction, the Chao1 estimator, and Recon v2.1 estimates of unobserved clonotypes. What TCRdb holds here is the immuneACCESS table cut down to in-frame rearrangements. Part of the clones is not present; checked against another copy, under half of the missing clones reflect an unresolved V gene, and the others are unexplained. V, J and clone size were drawn from that table, and D and trimming were deduced from the DNA. This sample lists roughly 490,000 clones; roughly 78% were detected once. About 12% of the sample rests with the top ten.

Findings and caveats that apply to the study as a whole: Sampling was limited to blood, and TCR repertoires in tissue likely differ from TCR repertoires in blood. Pairwise subsampling led to the expectation that sequencing depth would affect the degree of clonotype sharing among donors. The genetic and exposure-history diversity represented was limited by the small number of donors.

Including cysteine and phenylalanine, the CDR3 has 15 amino acids. Solely the CDR3 DNA is kept, with 45 bases framed from the first base. The V end loses 0 bases and the J end loses 6 bases, and a stretch of 15 bases separates them. The germline V gene yields SGDLS for CDR1 and YYNGEE for CDR2. Donors were healthy HIV-negative adults with no recently reported acute infections or vaccinations. Every donor was a Caucasian adult residing in Nashville, Tennessee, USA. In the unsorted samples, 87 million or so PBMCs were counted, and genomic DNA was extracted using the QIAamp DNA Blood Mini kit. After blood collection by leukapheresis, PBMCs were isolated using Ficoll-Histopaque density gradient centrifugation and then cryopreserved in the vapor phase of liquid nitrogen.

Material: PBMCs. This sequence originates from a woman aged 35 to 49 in good health. Some clones in this sample may be carry-over from other donors' samples. This chain is built from TRBV9 and TRBJ1-2, with TRBD1 as a weak D call on 5 bases. The DNA sequence is TGTGCCAGCAGCGTAGGAGTGTGGGGGGAGGATGGCTACACCTTC. This encodes CASSVGVWGEDGYTF.